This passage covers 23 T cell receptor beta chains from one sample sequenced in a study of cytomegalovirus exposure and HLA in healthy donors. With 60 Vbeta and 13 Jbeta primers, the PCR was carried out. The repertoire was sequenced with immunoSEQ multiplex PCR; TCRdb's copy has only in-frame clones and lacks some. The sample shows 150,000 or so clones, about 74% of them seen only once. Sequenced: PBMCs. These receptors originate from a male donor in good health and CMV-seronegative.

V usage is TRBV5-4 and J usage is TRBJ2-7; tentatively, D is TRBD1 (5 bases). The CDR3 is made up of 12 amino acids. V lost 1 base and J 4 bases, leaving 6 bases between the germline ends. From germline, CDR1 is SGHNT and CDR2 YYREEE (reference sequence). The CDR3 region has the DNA TGTGCCAGCAGCTTGCAGGGTTACGAGCAGTACTTC. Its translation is CASSLQGYEQYF. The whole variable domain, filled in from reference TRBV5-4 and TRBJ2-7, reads ETGVTQSPTHLIKTRGQQVTLRCSSQSGHNTVSWYQQALGQGPQFIFQYYREEENGRGNFPPRFSGLQFPNYSSELNVNALELDDSALYLCASSLQGYEQYFGPGTRLTVT.

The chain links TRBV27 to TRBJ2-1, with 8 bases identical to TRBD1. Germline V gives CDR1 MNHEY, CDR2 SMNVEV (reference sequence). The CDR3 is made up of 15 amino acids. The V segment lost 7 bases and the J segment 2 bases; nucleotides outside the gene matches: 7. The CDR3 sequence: CASTDRTGPYNEQFF. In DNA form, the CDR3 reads TGTGCCAGCACGGACCGGACAGGGCCCTACAATGAGCAGTTCTTC.

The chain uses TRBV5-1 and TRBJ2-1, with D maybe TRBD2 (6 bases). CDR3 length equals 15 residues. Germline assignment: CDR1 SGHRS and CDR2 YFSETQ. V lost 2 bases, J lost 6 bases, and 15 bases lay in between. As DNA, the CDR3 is TGCGCCAGCAGCTTTTCCCCCCGGGGGACCAATGAGCAGTTCTTC. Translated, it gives CASSFSPRGTNEQFF.

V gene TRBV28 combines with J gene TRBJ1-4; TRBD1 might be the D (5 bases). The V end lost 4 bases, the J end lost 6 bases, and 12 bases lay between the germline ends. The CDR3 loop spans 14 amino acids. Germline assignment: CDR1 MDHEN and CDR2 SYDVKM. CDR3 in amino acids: CASSSLSRDEKLFF. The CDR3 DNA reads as TGTGCCAGCAGTTCCCTATCCAGGGATGAAAAACTGTTTTTT.

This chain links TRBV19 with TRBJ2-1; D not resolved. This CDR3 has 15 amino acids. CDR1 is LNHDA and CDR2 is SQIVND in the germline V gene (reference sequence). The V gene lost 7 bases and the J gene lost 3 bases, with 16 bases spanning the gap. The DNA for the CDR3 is TGTGCCAGTACCCCCATAGCTGAAGGCTACAATGAGCAGTTCTTC. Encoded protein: CASTPIAEGYNEQFF.

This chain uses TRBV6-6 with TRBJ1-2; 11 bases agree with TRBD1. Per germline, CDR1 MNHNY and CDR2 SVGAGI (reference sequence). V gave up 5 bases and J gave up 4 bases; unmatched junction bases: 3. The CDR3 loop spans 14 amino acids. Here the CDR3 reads CASSRDRGVYGYTF. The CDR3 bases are TGTGCCAGCAGTCGGGACAGGGGGGTCTATGGCTACACCTTC.

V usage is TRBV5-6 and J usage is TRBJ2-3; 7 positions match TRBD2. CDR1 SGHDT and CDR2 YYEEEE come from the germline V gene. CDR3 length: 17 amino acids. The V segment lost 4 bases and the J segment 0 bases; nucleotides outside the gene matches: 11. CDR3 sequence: CASSPPTSRTSTDTQYF. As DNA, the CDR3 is TGTGCCAGCAGCCCCCCGACTAGCAGAACTAGCACAGATACGCAGTATTTT.

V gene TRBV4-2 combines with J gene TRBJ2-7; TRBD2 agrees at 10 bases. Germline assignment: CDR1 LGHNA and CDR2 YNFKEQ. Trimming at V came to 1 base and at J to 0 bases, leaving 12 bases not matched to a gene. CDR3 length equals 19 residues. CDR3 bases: TGTGCCAGCAGCCAAGGTTCCCGACTAGCGGGCCTCAGCTCCTACGAGCAGTACTTC. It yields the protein CASSQGSRLAGLSSYEQYF.

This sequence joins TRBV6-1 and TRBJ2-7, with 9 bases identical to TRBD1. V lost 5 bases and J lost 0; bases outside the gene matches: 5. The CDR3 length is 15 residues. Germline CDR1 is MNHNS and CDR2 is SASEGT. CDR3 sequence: CASSLETGGSYEQYF. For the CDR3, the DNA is TGTGCCAGCAGTTTAGAGACAGGGGGCTCCTACGAGCAGTACTTC.

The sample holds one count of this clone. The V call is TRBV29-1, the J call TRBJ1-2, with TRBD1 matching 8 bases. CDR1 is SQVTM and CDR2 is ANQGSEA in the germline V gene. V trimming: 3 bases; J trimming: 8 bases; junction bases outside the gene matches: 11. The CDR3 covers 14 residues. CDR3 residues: CSVDAGGAVGGYTF. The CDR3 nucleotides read TGCAGCGTTGATGCAGGGGGCGCCGTAGGGGGCTACACCTTC.

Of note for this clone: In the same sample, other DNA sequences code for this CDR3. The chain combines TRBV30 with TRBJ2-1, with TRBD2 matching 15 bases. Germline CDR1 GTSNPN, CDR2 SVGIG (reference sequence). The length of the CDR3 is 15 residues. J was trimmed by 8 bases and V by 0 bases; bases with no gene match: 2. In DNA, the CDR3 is TGTGCCTGGAGTGTAGGACTAGCGGGAGGGGATGAGCAGTTCTTC. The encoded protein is CAWSVGLAGGDEQFF. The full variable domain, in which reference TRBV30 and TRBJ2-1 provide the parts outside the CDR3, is SQTIHQWPATLVQPVGSPLSLECTVEGTSNPNLYWYRQAAGRGLQLLFYSVGIGQISSEVPQNLSASRPQDRQFILSSKKLLLSDSGFYLCAWSVGLAGGDEQFFGPGTRLTVL.

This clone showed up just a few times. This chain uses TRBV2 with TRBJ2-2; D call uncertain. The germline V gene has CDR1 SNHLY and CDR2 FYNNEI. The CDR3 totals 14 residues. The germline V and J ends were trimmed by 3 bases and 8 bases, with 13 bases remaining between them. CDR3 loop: CASSDRQGRGELFF. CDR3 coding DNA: TGTGCCAGCAGTGATCGACAAGGTCGAGGGGAGCTGTTTTTT.

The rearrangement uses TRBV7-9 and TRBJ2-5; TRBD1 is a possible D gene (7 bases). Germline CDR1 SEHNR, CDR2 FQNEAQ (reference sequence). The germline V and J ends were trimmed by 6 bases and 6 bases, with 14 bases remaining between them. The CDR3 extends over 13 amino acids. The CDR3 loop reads CASRDREVKTQYF. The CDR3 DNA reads TGTGCCAGCAGAGACAGGGAGGTAAAGACCCAGTACTTC.

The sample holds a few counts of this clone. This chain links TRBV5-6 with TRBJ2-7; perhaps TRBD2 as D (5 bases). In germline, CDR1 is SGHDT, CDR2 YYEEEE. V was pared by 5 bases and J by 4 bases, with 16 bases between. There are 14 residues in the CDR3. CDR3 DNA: TGTGCCAGCAGGTCCCGGGGAAGAGGGTACGAGCAGTACTTC. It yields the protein CASRSRGRGYEQYF.

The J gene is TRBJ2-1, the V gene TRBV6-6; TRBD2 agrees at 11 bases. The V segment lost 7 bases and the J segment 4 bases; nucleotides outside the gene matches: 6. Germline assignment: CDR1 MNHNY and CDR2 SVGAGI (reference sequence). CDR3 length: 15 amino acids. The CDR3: CASNPTSGIYNEQFF. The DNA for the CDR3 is TGTGCCAGCAATCCGACTAGCGGGATATACAATGAGCAGTTCTTC.

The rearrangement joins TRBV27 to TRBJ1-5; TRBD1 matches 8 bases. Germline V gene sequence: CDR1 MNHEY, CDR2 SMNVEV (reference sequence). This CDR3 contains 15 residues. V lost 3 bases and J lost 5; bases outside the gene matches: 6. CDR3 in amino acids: CASSFRQGADQPQHF. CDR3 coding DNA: TGTGCCAGCAGTTTTAGGCAGGGGGCTGATCAGCCCCAGCATTTT.

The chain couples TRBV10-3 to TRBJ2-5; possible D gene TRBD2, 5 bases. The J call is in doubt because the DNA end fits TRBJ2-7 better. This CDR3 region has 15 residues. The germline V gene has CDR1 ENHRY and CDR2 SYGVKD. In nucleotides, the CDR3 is TGTGCCATCAGTGATAGAGGACTGGGCCCTCACGAGCAGTACTTC. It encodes CAISDRGLGPHEQYF.

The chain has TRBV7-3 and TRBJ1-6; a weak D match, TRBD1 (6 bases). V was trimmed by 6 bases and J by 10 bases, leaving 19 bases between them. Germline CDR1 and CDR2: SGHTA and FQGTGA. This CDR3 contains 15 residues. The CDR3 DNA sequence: TGTGCCAGCAGTCCTGATGGACAGTTCGAATCACCCCTCCACTTT. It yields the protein CASSPDGQFESPLHF.

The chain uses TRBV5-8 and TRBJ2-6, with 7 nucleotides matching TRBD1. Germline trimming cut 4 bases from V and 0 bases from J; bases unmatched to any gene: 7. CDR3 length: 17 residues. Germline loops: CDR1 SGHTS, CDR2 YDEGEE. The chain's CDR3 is CASSLWTGLSGANVLTF. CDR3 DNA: TGTGCCAGCAGCCTCTGGACAGGCCTCTCTGGGGCCAACGTCCTGACTTTC.

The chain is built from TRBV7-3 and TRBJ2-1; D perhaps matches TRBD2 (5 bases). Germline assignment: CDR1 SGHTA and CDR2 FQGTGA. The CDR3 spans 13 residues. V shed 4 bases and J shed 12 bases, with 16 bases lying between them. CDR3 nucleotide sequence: TGTGCCAGCAGCTCCCCGATGACCAGCGGGCAGTTCTTC. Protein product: CASSSPMTSGQFF.

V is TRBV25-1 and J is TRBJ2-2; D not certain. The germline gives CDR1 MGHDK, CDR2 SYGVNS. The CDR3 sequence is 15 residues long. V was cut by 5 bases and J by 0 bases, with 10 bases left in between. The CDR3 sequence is CASSSSRSNTGELFF. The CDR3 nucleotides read TGTGCCAGCAGTTCGAGTCGATCGAACACCGGGGAGCTGTTTTTT.

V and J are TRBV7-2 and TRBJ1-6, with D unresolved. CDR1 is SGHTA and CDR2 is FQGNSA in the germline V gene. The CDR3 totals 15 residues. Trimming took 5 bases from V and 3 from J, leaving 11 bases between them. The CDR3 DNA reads TGTGCCAGCAGCACCCAACAGCTCTATAATTCACCCCTCCACTTT. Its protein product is CASSTQQLYNSPLHF.

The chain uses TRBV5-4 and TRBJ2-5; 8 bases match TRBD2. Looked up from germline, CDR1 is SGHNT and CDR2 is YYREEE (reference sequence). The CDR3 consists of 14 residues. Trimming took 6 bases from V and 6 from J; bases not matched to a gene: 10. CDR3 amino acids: CASTLPGGGQTQYF. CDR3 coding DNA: TGTGCCAGCACTCTACCCGGGGGGGGGCAGACCCAGTACTTC.